The 29 T cell receptor beta chains below all came from one sample that was sequenced in a study of blood T cell repertoires in COVID-19. The protocol was immunoSEQ multiplex PCR, while the TCRdb copy is restricted to in-frame clones and leaves out a portion. Here the sample spans 150,000 to 200,000 clones, around 82% being singletons. The sequenced material came from PBMCs or T cells enriched from blood (not recorded which). The receptors originated from a woman in her fifties or sixties in a cohort exposed to, infected with or recovered from COVID-19 (not recorded which).

The gene calls are TRBV27 and TRBJ1-6; the match to TRBD1 covers 9 bases. Germline-derived CDR1 and CDR2 are MNHEY and SMNVEV (reference sequence). Trimming removed 6 bases from V and 7 bases from J; junction bases left unmatched: 7. This CDR3 has 15 residues. CDR3 region: CASSLRGQGNSPLHF. As DNA, the CDR3 is TGTGCCAGCAGCCTGCGAGGACAGGGGAATTCACCCCTCCACTTT.

The chain combines TRBV5-6 with TRBJ2-5; a weak D match, TRBD1 (6 bases). V was clipped by 4 bases and J by 5 bases, with 15 bases between them. This CDR3 contains 14 residues. Germline CDR1 reads SGHDT; CDR2 reads YYEEEE. CDR3 bases: TGTGCCAGCAGCACGGGCCAGGGGTGGGAGACCCAGTACTTC. Translation: CASSTGQGWETQYF. Supplemented by reference TRBV5-6 and TRBJ2-5, the full variable domain reads DAGVTQSPTHLIKTRGQQVTLRCSPKSGHDTVSWYQQALGQGPQFIFQYYEEEERQRGNFPDRFSGHQFPNYSSELNVNALLLGDSALYLCASSTGQGWETQYFGPGTRLLVL.

V usage is TRBV5-1 and J usage is TRBJ2-7; tentatively, D is TRBD2 (6 bases). Germline CDR1 SGHRS, CDR2 YFSETQ. Trimming removed 4 bases from V and 2 bases from J, with 16 bases in between. This CDR3 is 15 amino acids long. The CDR3 spells CASSPEGTNPYEQYF. The CDR3 DNA follows: TGCGCCAGCAGCCCGGAGGGGACGAATCCCTACGAGCAGTACTTC.

In this sample, this clone turned up a few times. Germline and junction disagree at one end, which may indicate a read error. CDR3 region: CASSPSDRGGTGELFF. The CDR3 nucleotides are TGTGCTAGCAGCCCCTCCGACAGGGGGGGGACCGGGGAGCTGTTTTTT. The chain combines TRBV7-7 with TRBJ2-2, with 9 positions matching TRBD1. The V gene's germline CDR1 is SSHAT and CDR2 FNYEAQ (reference sequence). The CDR3 length is 16 residues.

The V call is TRBV7-2, the J call TRBJ1-5; 7 bases align to TRBD1. Germline trimming cut 1 base from V and 3 bases from J; bases unmatched to any gene: 3. CDR3 length: 15 residues. From germline, CDR1 is SGHTA and CDR2 FQGNSA. The chain's CDR3 is CASSLGQGYNQPQHF. The CDR3 nucleotides read TGTGCCAGCAGCTTAGGACAGGGTTACAATCAGCCCCAGCATTTT.

The chain is built from TRBV5-8 and TRBJ1-3, with unresolved D. V was shortened by 4 bases and J by 0 bases, with 17 bases between the two germline ends. This CDR3 is 17 amino acids long. In germline, CDR1 is SGHTS, CDR2 YDEGEE. The CDR3 loop reads CASSPRPSLSSGNTIYF. CDR3 sequence (DNA): TGTGCCAGCAGCCCTAGACCGTCTCTCTCCTCTGGAAACACCATATATTTT.

The V and J genes are TRBV11-2 and TRBJ2-5, with D perhaps TRBD1 (5 bases). The germline gives CDR1 SGHAT, CDR2 FQNNGV. The CDR3 is 16 residues long. Trimming took 1 base from V and 0 from J, leaving 12 bases between them. The CDR3 spells CASSLGADKYQETQYF. The CDR3 nucleotides read TGTGCCAGCAGCTTAGGTGCGGACAAGTACCAAGAGACCCAGTACTTC.

The gene calls are TRBV11-2 and TRBJ1-2; weak D call: TRBD1 (5 bases). With 2 bases removed from V and 6 bases from J, the gap between germline ends came to 16 bases. The CDR3 sequence is 15 residues long. Germline V gives CDR1 SGHAT, CDR2 FQNNGV. CDR3 coding DNA: TGTGCCAGCAGCTTAACGGGGGACGCGGTGGATGGCTACACCTTC. It translates to CASSLTGDAVDGYTF.

This clone was seen only a few times. The chain links TRBV19 to TRBJ2-2; no clear D gene. The CDR3 sequence is 14 residues long. Trimming took off 6 bases at V and 0 bases at J, with 8 bases between the two ends. CDR1 is LNHDA, CDR2 SQIVND, per germline (reference sequence). CDR3 DNA sequence: TGTGCCAGTAGGAGCTCATCGAACACCGGGGAGCTGTTTTTT. This translates into CASRSSSNTGELFF. The full variable domain, its missing parts supplied by reference TRBV19 and TRBJ2-2, is DGGITQSPKYLFRKEGQNVTLSCEQNLNHDAMYWYRQDPGQGLRLIYYSQIVNDFQKGDIAEGYSVSREKKESFPLTVTSAQKNPTAFYLCASRSSSNTGELFFGEGSRLTVL.

The V call is TRBV11-2, the J call TRBJ1-4; D is ambiguous. The CDR3 is 14 residues long. CDR1 and CDR2 (germline): SGHAT, FQNNGV. Trimming removed 2 bases at V and 6 bases at J, with 10 bases between. This CDR3 is CASSLLRGYEKLFF. Here the CDR3 DNA reads TGTGCCAGCAGCTTATTACGGGGATATGAAAAACTGTTTTTT.

The rearrangement links TRBV28 to TRBJ2-1; TRBD1 aligns across 8 bases. The CDR3 has 14 residues. V lost 6 bases and J lost 9; bases outside the gene matches: 10. Germline values: CDR1 MDHEN, CDR2 SYDVKM. DNA for the CDR3: TGTGCCAGCAGCCAACGGGGACAGGACCGTGAGCAGTTCTTC. Amino acid sequence: CASSQRGQDREQFF.

This rearrangement joins TRBV5-1 to TRBJ2-7, with 8 bases lining up with TRBD1. This CDR3 has 15 amino acids. Germline-derived CDR1 and CDR2 are SGHRS and YFSETQ. Trimming removed 4 bases from V and 2 bases from J; junction bases left unmatched: 8. CDR3 DNA: TGCGCCAGCAGCCGGGGACAGGAAGGCACCTACGAGCAGTACTTC. Its translation is CASSRGQEGTYEQYF.

The J gene is TRBJ1-1, the V gene TRBV6-5; unclear D gene. The CDR3 sequence is 13 residues long. The V gene's germline CDR1 is MNHEY and CDR2 SVGAGI. The V gene lost 7 bases and the J gene lost 2 bases, with 11 bases spanning the gap. Here the CDR3 DNA reads TGTGCCAGCACGCGGATGGCTAACACTGAAGCTTTCTTT. It yields the protein CASTRMANTEAFF.

The chain carries TRBV27 and TRBJ2-2; D gene unclear. CDR3 length equals 12 residues. The germline CDR1 and CDR2 sequences are MNHEY and SMNVEV (reference sequence). With 5 bases removed from V and 6 bases from J, the gap between germline ends came to 7 bases. In nucleotides, the CDR3 is TGTGCCAGCAGTACATTCTCCGGGGAGCTGTTTTTT. It encodes CASSTFSGELFF.

Only a few counts were recorded for this clone. The rearrangement links TRBV14 to TRBJ1-1; TRBD1 might be the D (5 bases). This CDR3 comprises 15 residues. V was clipped by 1 base and J by 4 bases, with 13 bases between them. CDR1 is SGHDN and CDR2 is FVKESK in the germline V gene. The chain's CDR3 is CASSQVEGLITEAFF. Here the CDR3 DNA reads TGTGCCAGCAGCCAAGTCGAGGGACTGATCACTGAAGCTTTCTTT.

The J gene is TRBJ2-7, the V gene TRBV5-4; D might be TRBD2 (5 bases). Trimming removed 0 bases at V and 7 bases at J, with 17 bases between. The CDR3 is 15 residues long. CDR1 is SGHNT and CDR2 is YYREEE in the germline V gene (reference sequence). CDR3: CASSLVVGEMGEQYF. The CDR3 bases are TGTGCCAGCAGCTTGGTCGTGGGAGAGATGGGGGAGCAGTACTTC.

This clone was detected a few times. CDR3 sequence reads: CASRELAGANVLTF. The CDR3, as DNA: TGTGCCAGCAGAGAACTAGCTGGGGCCAACGTCCTGACTTTC. V usage is TRBV27 and J usage is TRBJ2-6, with D perhaps TRBD2 (5 bases). CDR1 and CDR2 (germline): MNHEY, SMNVEV (reference sequence). The V gene lost 6 bases and the J gene lost 2 bases, with 8 bases spanning the gap. The CDR3 is made up of 14 amino acids.

The rearrangement links TRBV9 to TRBJ1-1, with 7 bases that match TRBD1. Per the germline V gene, CDR1 is SGDLS and CDR2 is YYNGEE. The CDR3 consists of 19 residues. V lost 3 bases and J lost 5; bases outside the gene matches: 22. Here the CDR3 reads CASSAASRTGSARSTEAFF. In nucleotides, the CDR3 is TGTGCCAGCAGCGCCGCCAGTCGGACAGGCTCCGCGAGGAGTACTGAAGCTTTCTTT. The full variable domain, in which reference TRBV9 and TRBJ1-1 provide the parts outside the CDR3, is DSGVTQTPKHLITATGQRVTLRCSPRSGDLSVYWYQQSLDQGLQFLIQYYNGEERAKGNILERFSAQQFPDLHSELNLSSLELGDSALYFCASSAASRTGSARSTEAFFGQGTRLTVV.

CDR3: CASSVTGGTGNTIYF. The CDR3 nucleotides read TGTGCCAGCAGCGTGACAGGGGGAACTGGAAACACCATATATTTT. This sequence joins TRBV7-2 and TRBJ1-3; 9 bases are shared with TRBD1. Germline loops: CDR1 SGHTA, CDR2 FQGNSA. V lost 5 bases to trimming and J lost 2 bases; unmatched junction nucleotides: 4. This CDR3 is 15 amino acids long.

The genes are TRBV2 and TRBJ2-1; a weak D match, TRBD1 (5 bases). Germline-derived CDR1 and CDR2 are SNHLY and FYNNEI. The CDR3 is 16 amino acids. Trimming left V 1 base short and J 4 bases short, with 14 bases between. DNA of the CDR3: TGTGCCAGCAGTGAAGGGTCGTGGGGCCGATACAATGAGCAGTTCTTC. Its translation: CASSEGSWGRYNEQFF. The full variable domain, rest sourced from reference TRBV2 and TRBJ2-1, is EPEVTQTPSHQVTQMGQEVILRCVPISNHLYFYWYRQILGQKVEFLVSFYNNEISEKSEIFDDQFSVERPDGSNFTLKIRSTKLEDSAMYFCASSEGSWGRYNEQFFGPGTRLTVL.

J is TRBJ1-2 and V is TRBV28, with TRBD1 matching 10 bases. CDR1 MDHEN and CDR2 SYDVKM come from the germline V gene. The CDR3 is 18 amino acids. V lost 5 bases, J lost 0 bases, and 12 bases stayed unmatched. This chain's CDR3 is CASSLPSGTGAPNYGYTF. CDR3 nucleotide sequence: TGTGCCAGCAGTCTCCCATCCGGGACAGGGGCCCCTAACTATGGCTACACCTTC.

J is TRBJ2-6 and V is TRBV5-6; 7 bases are a match to TRBD1. The CDR3 spans 17 residues. From germline, CDR1 is SGHDT and CDR2 YYEEEE. V dropped 2 bases and J dropped 0; count of bases not matched to a gene: 5. The CDR3 sequence is CASSFGQAASGANVLTF. CDR3 nucleotides: TGTGCCAGCAGCTTCGGACAGGCGGCCTCTGGGGCCAACGTCCTGACTTTC.

The chain combines TRBV7-2 with TRBJ2-2; 11 bases align to TRBD2. CDR3 length: 17 amino acids. The germline gives CDR1 SGHTA, CDR2 FQGNSA. Unmatched junction bases numbered 14, after V lost 7 bases and J lost 7 bases. CDR3 DNA: TGTGCCAGCAATCCAACTAGCGGGAGTGGGATTCACGGGGAGCTGTTTTTT. Amino acids: CASNPTSGSGIHGELFF.

The chain is built from TRBV19 and TRBJ2-1; TRBD2 aligns across 8 bases. In germline, CDR1 is LNHDA, CDR2 SQIVND (reference sequence). V was clipped by 5 bases and J by 8 bases; unmatched bases: 8. The CDR3 is made up of 14 amino acids. CDR3 nucleotide sequence: TGTGCCAGTAGTCCAAACCCGGGACTAGATGAGCAGTTCTTC. This sequence encodes CASSPNPGLDEQFF.

This chain links TRBV6-5 with TRBJ2-1; TRBD2 matches at 8 bases. CDR3 length equals 14 residues. The germline V gene has CDR1 MNHEY and CDR2 SVGAGI. With V trimmed by 6 bases and J by 7 bases, 8 bases remained unmatched. The CDR3 nucleotides read TGTGCCAGCAGGTCGCGGACTAGCCCAAATGAGCAGTTCTTC. Amino acid sequence: CASRSRTSPNEQFF.

The chain links TRBV4-1 to TRBJ2-1; 8 bases line up with TRBD1. There are 15 residues in the CDR3. Germline CDR1 reads MGHRA; CDR2 reads YSYEKL. Unmatched junction bases numbered 3, after V lost 1 base and J lost 4 bases. Written as DNA, the CDR3 is TGCGCCAGCAGCCAAGGACAGGGGCGGTACAATGAGCAGTTCTTC. This sequence encodes CASSQGQGRYNEQFF.

V is TRBV3-1 (or the pseudogene TRBV3-2) and J is TRBJ1-2, with D perhaps TRBD1 (5 bases). V was cut by 4 bases and J by 6 bases, with 15 bases left in between. Germline V gene data show CDR1 as LGHDT and CDR2 as YNNKEL (reference sequence). The CDR3 spans 14 residues. CDR3 in amino acids: CASSLPGRVDGYTF. CDR3 coding DNA: TGTGCCAGCAGCCTCCCAGGGAGGGTCGATGGCTACACCTTC.

The V gene is TRBV4-2, the J gene TRBJ1-4, with D tentatively TRBD1 (5 bases). The CDR3 has 15 amino acids. The germline V and J ends were trimmed by 4 bases and 7 bases, with 16 bases remaining between them. Germline loops: CDR1 LGHNA, CDR2 YNFKEQ. Here the CDR3 reads CASSPPGQGSEKLFF. The CDR3, as DNA: TGTGCCAGCAGCCCTCCTGGACAAGGAAGTGAAAAACTGTTTTTT.

This clone showed up just a few times. This chain joins TRBV18 and TRBJ2-7; D perhaps matches TRBD2 (5 bases). The CDR3 is made up of 12 amino acids. The V gene's germline CDR1 is KGHSH and CDR2 LQKENI. With 5 bases removed from V and 3 bases from J, the gap between germline ends came to 8 bases. CDR3 nucleotide sequence: TGTGCCAGCTCAGGAGGACTCTACGAGCAGTACTTC. Translated, it gives CASSGGLYEQYF.